This T cell receptor (beta chain) is drawn from a study of cytotoxic CD8 clonotypes in ibrutinib-treated CLL. Study in general: The patients comprised 11 relapsed/refractory and over 14 treatment-naive cases, roughly 18 IGHV unmutated. The study's findings and limits: The study sampled sustained-remission and progressing patients at different times.

Note on this clone: The antigen is unknown.

This CDR3 spans 15 amino acids. V shed 6 bases and J 8 bases; nucleotides not matched to a gene: 14. CDR1 and CDR2 (germline): SGHNT, YYREEE (reference sequence). Clones were sequenced by immunoSEQ multiplex PCR, and TCRdb holds only the in-frame ones, with some missing. The profile shows about 50,000 clones, around 52% of them singletons. The material was PBMCs, obtained after 24 months of ibrutinib treatment. This clonotype was obtained from a human donor with chronic lymphocytic leukemia. J is TRBJ1-2 and V is TRBV5-4; 9 positions match TRBD1. The CDR3 nucleotides read TGTGCCAGCAACTTACAGGGGGCGAGACTAAAGGGCTACACCTTC. Protein product: CASNLQGARLKGYTF.